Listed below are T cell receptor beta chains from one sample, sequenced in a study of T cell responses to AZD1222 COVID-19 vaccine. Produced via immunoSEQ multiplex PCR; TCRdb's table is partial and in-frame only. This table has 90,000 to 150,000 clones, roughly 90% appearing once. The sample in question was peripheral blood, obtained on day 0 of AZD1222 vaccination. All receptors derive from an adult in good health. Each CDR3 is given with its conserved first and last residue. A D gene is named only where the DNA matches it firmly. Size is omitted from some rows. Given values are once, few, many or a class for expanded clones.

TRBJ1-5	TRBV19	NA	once	CASSQYSNQPQHF	TGTGCCAGTAGCCAATATAGCAATCAGCCCCAGCATTTT
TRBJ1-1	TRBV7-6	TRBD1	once	CASSSGQGTLQNTEAFF	TGTGCCAGCAGCTCCGGACAGGGAACCCTTCAGAACACTGAAGCTTTCTTT
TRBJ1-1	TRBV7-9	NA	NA	CASSLGGAEAFF	TGTGCCAGCAGCCTAGGGGGGGCTGAAGCTTTCTTT
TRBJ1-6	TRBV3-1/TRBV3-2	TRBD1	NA	CASSLLGQGMGSPLHF	TGTGCCAGCAGCCTCCTCGGACAGGGAATGGGTTCACCCCTCCACTTT
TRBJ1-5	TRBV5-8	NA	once	CASTSRWGNSNQPQHF	TGTGCCAGCACCTCCCGCTGGGGGAATAGCAATCAGCCCCAGCATTTT
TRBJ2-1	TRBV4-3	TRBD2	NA	CASSQDPAGGAEYNEQFF	TGCGCCAGCAGCCAAGATCCGGCCGGGGGGGCCGAATACAATGAGCAGTTCTTC
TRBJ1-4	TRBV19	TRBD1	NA	CASSFGDSNEKLFF	TGTGCCAGTAGTTTCGGGGACAGCAATGAAAAACTGTTTTTT
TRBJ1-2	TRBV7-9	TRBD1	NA	CASSLGIGQGRGYTF	TGTGCCAGCAGCTTAGGAATCGGACAGGGACGGGGCTACACCTTC
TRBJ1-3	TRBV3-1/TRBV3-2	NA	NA	CASSQGRGSGNTIYF	TGTGCCAGCAGCCAAGGCAGGGGATCCGGAAACACCATATATTTT
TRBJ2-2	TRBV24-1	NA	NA	CATSEAGTSTGELFF	TGTGCCACCAGTGAGGCCGGGACATCCACCGGGGAGCTGTTTTTT
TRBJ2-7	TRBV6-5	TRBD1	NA	CASSRDRGQYYEQYF	TGTGCCAGCAGTCGGGACAGGGGGCAGTACTACGAGCAGTACTTC
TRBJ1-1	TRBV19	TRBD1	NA	CASSRQGKSTEAFF	TGTGCCAGTAGTAGACAGGGGAAGAGCACTGAAGCTTTCTTT
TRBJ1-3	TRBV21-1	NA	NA	CASSVGQGASGNTIYF	NA
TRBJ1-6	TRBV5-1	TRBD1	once	CASSLATGVGPLHF	TGCGCCAGCAGCTTGGCTACAGGGGTAGGACCCCTCCACTTT
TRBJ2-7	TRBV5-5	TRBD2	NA	CASSLRASGGATGEQYF	TGTGCCAGCAGCTTGCGGGCTAGCGGGGGGGCGACTGGGGAGCAGTACTTC
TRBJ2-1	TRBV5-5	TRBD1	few	CASATGTGDYNEQFF	TGTGCCAGCGCTACCGGGACAGGGGACTACAATGAGCAGTTCTTC
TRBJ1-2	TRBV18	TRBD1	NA	CASSPTQGESYGYTF	TGTGCCAGCTCACCTACCCAGGGGGAATCTTATGGCTACACCTTC
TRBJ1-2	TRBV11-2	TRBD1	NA	CASSSNTMITGGSGYTF	TGTGCCAGCAGCTCCAATACTATGATAACAGGGGGCAGCGGCTACACCTTC
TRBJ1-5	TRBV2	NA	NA	CASSDRQLQPQHF	TGTGCCAGCAGTGACAGACAGCTTCAGCCCCAGCATTTT
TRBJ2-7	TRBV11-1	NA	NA	CASTGVERQTEQYF	TGTGCCAGCACTGGGGTCGAAAGACAAACCGAGCAGTACTTC
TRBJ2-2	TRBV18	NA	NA	CASSPRELSTGELFF	TGTGCCAGCTCACCACGGGAGCTTTCCACCGGGGAGCTGTTTTTT
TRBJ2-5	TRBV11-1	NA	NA	CASSLGRTSLMETQYF	TGTGCCAGCAGCTTGGGGAGGACAAGCCTGATGGAGACCCAGTACTTC